The 17 T cell receptor beta chains listed next were all sequenced from one sample in a study of blood T cells in healthy people across ages. Alongside a J-beta primer mix, a sample-barcoded 5' primer served in a second PCR lasting about 7 to 11 cycles. TCRdb reprocessed the 5' RACE reads with MiXCR, giving one entry per CDR3 protein. The table lists around 500,000 distinct CDR3 sequences, around 50% of them singletons. Sequences were obtained from blood. The source of these receptors is a man older than 75 in good health.

This clonotype has a handful of counts. The chain uses TRBV20-1 and TRBJ2-3; TRBD1 aligns across 7 bases. Germline V lookup: CDR1 DFQATT, CDR2 SNEGSKA (reference sequence). CDR3 size: 14 residues. J lost 4 bases, V lost 3 bases, and 7 bases had no gene match. CDR3 protein: CSASPGRGPDTQYF. In DNA, the CDR3 is TGCAGTGCTAGTCCGGGTAGGGGGCCAGATACGCAGTATTTT.

The chain employs TRBV28 and TRBJ2-1, with a tentative D call TRBD2 (6 bases). The CDR3 has 15 residues. V was trimmed by 2 bases and J by 7 bases, leaving 15 bases between them. Germline V gene data show CDR1 as MDHEN and CDR2 as SYDVKM. The CDR3 sequence: CASSLTGGLLNEQFF. The CDR3 coding sequence is TGTGCCAGCAGTTTAACCGGGGGTTTACTAAATGAGCAGTTCTTC.

This clonotype was found a few times. The rearrangement uses TRBV7-2 and TRBJ2-1, with 9 bases matching TRBD2. The trim removed 8 bases at V and 9 bases at J, leaving 8 bases unmatched. The germline V gene encodes CDR1 SGHTA and CDR2 FQGNSA. This CDR3 has 13 residues. CDR3 in DNA: TGTGCCAGCGCGGCGCTAGCGGGGAGTGAGCAGTTCTTC. It codes for CASAALAGSEQFF.

The genes are TRBV4-3 and TRBJ2-2; 8 positions match TRBD2. The CDR3 length is 15 residues. V lost 4 bases and J lost 4; bases outside the gene matches: 5. CDR1 is LGHNA, CDR2 YSLEER, per germline. Here the CDR3 reads CASSREAGATGELFF. The CDR3 region has the DNA TGCGCCAGCAGCCGAGAAGCGGGAGCCACCGGGGAGCTGTTTTTT.

Regarding this clonotype: This may stem from a read error, because a much larger clone lies one nucleotide away. The chain combines TRBV7-9 with TRBJ2-5; TRBD1 is a possible D gene (6 bases). There are 16 residues in the CDR3. Trimming took 2 bases from V and 2 from J, leaving 15 bases between them. Germline loops: CDR1 SEHNR, CDR2 FQNEAQ (reference sequence). As DNA, the CDR3 is TGTGCCAGCAGCTTAAACAGGGTGACAATACAAGAGACCCAGTACTTC. Translating it yields CASSLNRVTIQETQYF.

This rearrangement joins TRBV29-1 to TRBJ2-3, with 8 bases identical to TRBD2. This CDR3 is 12 amino acids long. V dropped 6 bases and J dropped 3; count of bases not matched to a gene: 2. Germline lookup yields CDR1 SQVTM and CDR2 ANQGSEA. The CDR3 reads CSVGRATDTQYF. The CDR3 DNA reads as TGCAGCGTCGGGAGGGCTACAGATACGCAGTATTTT.

The chain couples TRBV2 to TRBJ2-5; TRBD2 matches at 8 bases. With the DNA end fitting TRBJ2-7 better, the J assignment may be wrong. This CDR3 contains 14 residues. Germline V gene sequence: CDR1 SNHLY, CDR2 FYNNEI. The CDR3 bases are TGTGCCAGCAGTGAGGAGCGGGGGAGATACGAGCAGTACTTC. This translates into CASSEERGRYEQYF.

The CDR3 spells CASSLKLAWELFF. CDR3 nucleotides: TGTGCCAGCAGCTTAAAACTTGCTTGGGAGCTGTTTTTT. The chain joins TRBV7-2 to TRBJ2-2; D is ambiguous. The CDR3 runs to 13 residues. Germline CDR1 and CDR2: SGHTA and FQGNSA. Trimming shortened V by 2 bases and J by 9 bases, and 10 bases separated the two germline ends.

This clonotype has more than one count but fewer than ten. The chain joins TRBV4-3 to TRBJ2-7, with D possibly TRBD1 on 6 matching bases. Trimming shortened V by 1 base and J by 6 bases, and 19 bases separated the two germline ends. Germline values: CDR1 LGHNA, CDR2 YSLEER. The CDR3 is made up of 16 amino acids. The CDR3 loop reads CASSQALRQATAEQYF. The CDR3 DNA is TGCGCCAGCAGCCAAGCCCTGCGACAGGCTACGGCCGAGCAGTACTTC.

This clonotype was counted only a few times. The chain uses TRBV5-1 and TRBJ1-1, with 11 bases that match TRBD1. CDR1 and CDR2 from the germline V gene are SGHRS and YFSETQ. The CDR3 has 18 residues. After removal of 3 bases from V and 1 base from J, the junction contained 11 bases not matched to a gene. CDR3 nucleotide sequence: TGCGCCAGCAGCTCGGCCGGGACAGGGGGAGCGGAGAACACTGAAGCTTTCTTT. This gives the protein CASSSAGTGGAENTEAFF.

The chain has TRBV29-1 and TRBJ2-3; 9 bases fit TRBD1. The CDR3 runs to 13 residues. Germline assignment: CDR1 SQVTM and CDR2 ANQGSEA. Unmatched junction bases numbered 7, after V lost 8 bases and J lost 4 bases. CDR3 region: CSYPGQGSDTQYF. CDR3 in DNA: TGCAGCTACCCGGGACAGGGCTCAGATACGCAGTATTTT.

For the CDR3, the DNA is TGTGCCAGCAGTCAACTACGGACTAACCTCTACGAGCAGTACTTC. Translated: CASSQLRTNLYEQYF. The chain employs TRBV28 and TRBJ2-7; a possible D gene is TRBD2 (6 bases). This CDR3 contains 15 residues. The germline gives CDR1 MDHEN, CDR2 SYDVKM. Trimming left V 5 bases short and J 3 bases short, with 17 bases between.

This chain uses TRBV27 with TRBJ1-4; a weak D match, TRBD1 (6 bases). Germline CDR1 is MNHEY and CDR2 is SMNVEV (reference sequence). The CDR3 is 14 residues long. Between the trimmed V and J ends, which lost 6 bases and 7 bases, there was a span of 15 bases. The CDR3 region has the DNA TGTGCCAGCAGCTTGGGGGGGCGGCTTGAAAAACTGTTTTTT. Translating it yields CASSLGGRLEKLFF.

This clonotype was found a few times. The chain combines TRBV5-1 with TRBJ2-7; TRBD1 matches 10 bases. This CDR3 spans 15 amino acids. Trimming at V came to 7 bases and at J to 4 bases, leaving 11 bases not matched to a gene. Germline CDR1 reads SGHRS; CDR2 reads YFSETQ. This CDR3 is CASGGTGASGYEQYF. The DNA of the CDR3 is TGCGCCAGCGGCGGGACAGGGGCTTCTGGGTACGAGCAGTACTTC. Together with reference TRBV5-1 and TRBJ2-7, the CDR3 gives the full variable domain: KAGVTQTPRYLIKTRGQQVTLSCSPISGHRSVSWYQQTPGQGLQFLFEYFSETQRNKGNFPGRFSGRQFSNSRSEMNVSTLELGDSALYLCASGGTGASGYEQYFGPGTRLTVT.

This clonotype was observed a handful of times. The gene calls are TRBV7-2 and TRBJ2-5; TRBD2 matches at 8 bases. Germline loops: CDR1 SGHTA, CDR2 FQGNSA. This CDR3 is 16 amino acids long. With V trimmed by 1 base and J by 5 bases, 9 bases remained unmatched. Written as DNA, the CDR3 is TGTGCCAGCAGCTTAGTTCCAGCGGGAGCGTGGGAGACCCAGTACTTC. It translates to CASSLVPAGAWETQYF.

This clonotype came up once. The V call is TRBV30, the J call TRBJ1-2, with TRBD1 as a possible D gene (5 bases). CDR3 length equals 12 residues. The V end was cut by 1 base, the J end by 7 bases, with 10 bases between. From germline, CDR1 is GTSNPN and CDR2 SVGIG (reference sequence). The CDR3 reads CAWSASGVGYTF. For the CDR3, the DNA is TGTGCCTGGAGTGCGTCGGGGGTTGGCTACACCTTC.

The chain has TRBV18 and TRBJ2-5; unclear D gene. Per germline, CDR1 KGHSH and CDR2 LQKENI. The ends were cut back, 8 bases at V and 4 bases at J, with 11 bases in the middle. The CDR3 is 12 residues long. This chain's CDR3 is CASLGLRETQYF. CDR3 DNA: TGTGCCAGCCTGGGCTTACGAGAGACCCAGTACTTC.